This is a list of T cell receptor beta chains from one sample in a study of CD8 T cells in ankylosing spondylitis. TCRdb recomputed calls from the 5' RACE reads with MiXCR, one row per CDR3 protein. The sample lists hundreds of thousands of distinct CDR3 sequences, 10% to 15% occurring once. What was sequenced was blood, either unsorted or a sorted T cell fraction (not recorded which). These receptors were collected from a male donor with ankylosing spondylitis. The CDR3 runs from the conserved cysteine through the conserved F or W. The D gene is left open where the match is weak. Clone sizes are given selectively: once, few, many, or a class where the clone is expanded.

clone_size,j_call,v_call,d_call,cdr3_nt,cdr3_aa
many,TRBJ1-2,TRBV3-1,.,TGTGCCAGCAGCCACAGCTATAACTATGGCTACACCTTC,CASSHSYNYGYTF
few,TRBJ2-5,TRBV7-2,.,TGTGCCAGCAGCTTAGAGCTTTCAGAGACCCAGTACTTC,CASSLELSETQYF
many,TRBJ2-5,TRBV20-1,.,TGCAGTGCTAGAAGAGGGACGGAGACCCAGTACTTC,CSARRGTETQYF
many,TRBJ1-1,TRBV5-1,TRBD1,TGCGCCAGCAGCGACGGGACAGGGACGAACACTGAAGCTTTCTTT,CASSDGTGTNTEAFF
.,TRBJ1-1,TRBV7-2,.,TGTGCCAGCAGCTTAGCAGATGGAGGGAGAACATTGAACACTGAAGCTTTCTTT,CASSLADGGRTLNTEAFF
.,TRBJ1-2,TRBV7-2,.,TGTGCCAGCAGCTTATTAGGGTCCATCGGTAACTATGGCTACACCTTC,CASSLLGSIGNYGYTF
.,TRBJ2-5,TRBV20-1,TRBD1,TGCAGTGCGGACAGGGGGACGAACCAAGAGACCCAGTACTTC,CSADRGTNQETQYF
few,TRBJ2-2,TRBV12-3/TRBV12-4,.,TGTGCCAGCAGTTGGCATGGGTTTACCGGGGAGCTGTTTTTT,CASSWHGFTGELFF
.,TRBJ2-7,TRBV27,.,TGTGCCAGCAGTCCCCCGGACAGAACTCTATCTAACGAGCAGTACTTC,CASSPPDRTLSNEQYF
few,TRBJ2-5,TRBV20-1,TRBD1,TGCAGTACGGAGAGAACAGGGGCAGAGACCCAGTACTTC,CSTERTGAETQYF
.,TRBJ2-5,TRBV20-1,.,TGCAGTGCTAGAGATCGGATCCCCGGGGGACCCCAGTACTTC,CSARDRIPGGPQYF
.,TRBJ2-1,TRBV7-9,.,TGTGCCAGCTCTGGGGCAGCTTATTACAATGAGCAGTTCTTC,CASSGAAYYNEQFF
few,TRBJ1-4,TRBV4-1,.,TGCGCCAGCAGCCAAAGGGGAGACGGTTTAACTAATGAAAAACTGTTTTTT,CASSQRGDGLTNEKLFF
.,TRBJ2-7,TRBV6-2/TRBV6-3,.,TGTGCCAGCACCCCAAGAGGCGGCTCCTACGAGCAGTACTTC,CASTPRGGSYEQYF
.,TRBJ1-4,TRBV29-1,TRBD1,TGCAGCGTATCCGCCCAGGGGGGTGTCGGTGAAAAACTGTTTTTT,CSVSAQGGVGEKLFF
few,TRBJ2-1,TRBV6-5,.,TGTGCCAGCAGTTACTCGAGAAGCAGGTACAATGAGCAGTTCTTC,CASSYSRSRYNEQFF
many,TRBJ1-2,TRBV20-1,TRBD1,TGCAGTGCTAGATCTTGGCAGGGGGATGGCTACACCTTC,CSARSWQGDGYTF
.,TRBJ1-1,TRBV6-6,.,TGTGCCAGCAGGGCCGGGCGCACTGAAGCTTTCTTT,CASRAGRTEAFF
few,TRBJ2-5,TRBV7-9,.,TGTGCCAGCAGCTTGCCGGCGGCGCAGACCCAGTACTTC,CASSLPAAQTQYF
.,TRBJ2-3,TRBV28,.,TGTGCCAACCGGGGCATGGGGACAGATACGCAGTATTTT,CANRGMGTDTQYF
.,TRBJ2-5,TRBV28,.,TGTGCCAGCACCGCAGGACGGATGCGCGAGACCCAGTACTTC,CASTAGRMRETQYF
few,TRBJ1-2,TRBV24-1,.,TGTGCCACCAGTGATTCCGGGGGGACTAACTATGGCTACACCTTC,CATSDSGGTNYGYTF
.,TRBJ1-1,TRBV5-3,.,TGTGCCAGAAGCCCCGCCAGGGAGGGCCACACTGAAGCTTTCTTT,CARSPAREGHTEAFF
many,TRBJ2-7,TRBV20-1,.,TGCAGTGCTCCCTTGTTAGGTGGGGCAGGCTACGAGCAGTACTTC,CSAPLLGGAGYEQYF
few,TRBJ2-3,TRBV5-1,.,TGCGCCAGCAGCCTGGGACCGGGGGAAGATACGCAGTATTTT,CASSLGPGEDTQYF
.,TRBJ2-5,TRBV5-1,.,TGCGCCAGAGCACCTCCGGCTAAAAGGGAGACCCAGTACTTC,CARAPPAKRETQYF
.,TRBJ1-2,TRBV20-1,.,TGCAGTGCTTTTCCCCGGGACCCATATGGGGGCTACACCTTC,CSAFPRDPYGGYTF
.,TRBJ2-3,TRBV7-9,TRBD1,TGTGCCAGCAGCTCCTCAGGGGGCTGGGATACGCAGTATTTT,CASSSSGGWDTQYF
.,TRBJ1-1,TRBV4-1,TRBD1,TGCGCCAGCAGCCAAGCTCCGGGACAGGGTGGAGCTTTCTTT,CASSQAPGQGGAFF
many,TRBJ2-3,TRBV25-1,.,TGTGCCAGCAGTCCCCTGGACGGCTACACAGATACGCAGTATTTT,CASSPLDGYTDTQYF
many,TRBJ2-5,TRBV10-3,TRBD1,TGTGCCATCAGCACCGGGACAGGTGATGAGACCCAGTACTTC,CAISTGTGDETQYF
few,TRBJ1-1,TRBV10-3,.,TGTGCCATCACCTCTGAGGGTGTAGGAATAACTTTCTTT,CAITSEGVGITFF
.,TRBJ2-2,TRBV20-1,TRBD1,TGCAGTGCTCGTTGGGACAGGGGGGCCGGGGAGCTGTTTTTT,CSARWDRGAGELFF
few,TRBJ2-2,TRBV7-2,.,TGTGCCAGCAGCTTAGGGGGCTGGACCGGGGAGCTGTTTTTT,CASSLGGWTGELFF
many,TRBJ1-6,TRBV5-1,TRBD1,TGCGCCAGCTCCCCTACCGGGACAGGGGATTCACCCCTCCACTTT,CASSPTGTGDSPLHF
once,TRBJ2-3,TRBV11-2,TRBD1,TGTGCCAGCAGCAAAATTACAGGGGTTGAAGATACGCAGTATTTT,CASSKITGVEDTQYF
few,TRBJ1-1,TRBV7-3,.,TGTGCCAGCAGCCCAAGGGGAAGGTCTGAAGCTTTCTTT,CASSPRGRSEAFF
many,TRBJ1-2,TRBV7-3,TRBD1,TGTGCCAGCAGCCCGGGGACAGGGTATGGCTACACCTTC,CASSPGTGYGYTF
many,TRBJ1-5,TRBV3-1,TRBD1,TGTGCCAGCTCGGACAGGGGATATGTTCAGCCCCAGCATTTT,CASSDRGYVQPQHF
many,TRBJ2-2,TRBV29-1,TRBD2,TGCAGCGTGCGGACTAGCGGGGGCCTGAACACCGGGGAGCTGTTTTTT,CSVRTSGGLNTGELFF
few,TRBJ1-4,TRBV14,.,TGTGCCAGCAGCCAATTGACAGTTAATGAAAAACTGTTTTTT,CASSQLTVNEKLFF
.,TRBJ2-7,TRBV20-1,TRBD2,TGCAGTGCTACCCCTAGCGGGAGGGCCGCCGTCGAGCAGTACTTC,CSATPSGRAAVEQYF
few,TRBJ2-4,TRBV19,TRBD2,TGTGCCAGTAGTATACTAGCGGGAGAAAAGTACTTC,CASSILAGEKYF
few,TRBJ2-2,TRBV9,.,TGTGCCAGCAGCGTAGCTGTGACCCCCGGGGAGCTGTTTTTT,CASSVAVTPGELFF
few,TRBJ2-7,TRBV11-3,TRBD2,TGTGCCAGCAGCCGGGGAGGGACCCACGAGCAGTACTTC,CASSRGGTHEQYF